Each of the 11 T cell receptor beta chains below was sequenced from the same sample in a study of blood T cell repertoires in COVID-19. Sequencing was performed with immunoSEQ multiplex PCR; in TCRdb, only in-frame clones are kept and a portion is missing. The sample lists about 220,000 clones; 85% were seen once. The specimen was peripheral blood. These receptors came from a woman in her seventies with COVID-19, enrolled during active disease.

The rearrangement uses TRBV18 and TRBJ2-1; tentative D call: TRBD2 (6 bases). CDR1 and CDR2 (germline): KGHSH, LQKENI. Between the trimmed V and J ends, which lost 3 bases and 2 bases, there was a span of 14 bases. This CDR3 comprises 16 residues. CDR3 sequence reads: CASSPPGLGAYNEQFF. The CDR3 DNA reads TGTGCCAGCTCACCCCCGGGACTGGGGGCCTACAATGAGCAGTTCTTC.

The J gene is TRBJ1-1, the V gene TRBV5-8; tentatively, D is TRBD1 (5 bases). The germline gives CDR1 SGHTS, CDR2 YDEGEE. This CDR3 has 12 amino acids. Trimming shortened V by 5 bases and J by 14 bases, and 19 bases separated the two germline ends. The CDR3 region has the DNA TGTGCCAGCAGTTCCTGGGGGAGGCAGGGATTCTTT. Translated, it gives CASSSWGRQGFF.

V gene TRBV18 combines with J gene TRBJ2-3, with D tentatively TRBD1 (5 bases). V gave up 4 bases and J gave up 1 base, with 15 bases separating them. Germline V gene sequence: CDR1 KGHSH, CDR2 LQKENI. The CDR3 consists of 16 residues. In nucleotides, the CDR3 is TGTGCCAGCTCACTCGGTTGGGGCAGCGGCACAGATACGCAGTATTTT. Its protein is CASSLGWGSGTDTQYF.

The chain links TRBV4-2 to TRBJ2-5; maybe TRBD2 (7 bases). There are 16 residues in the CDR3. V lost 4 bases and J lost 2, with 17 bases in between. CDR1 LGHNA and CDR2 YNFKEQ come from the germline V gene. The CDR3 sequence is CASSPQEGGYQETQYF. As DNA, the CDR3 is TGTGCCAGCAGCCCCCAAGAGGGGGGGTATCAAGAGACCCAGTACTTC.

V usage is TRBV11-2 and J usage is TRBJ1-6, with 8 nucleotides matching TRBD1. The V gene's germline CDR1 is SGHAT and CDR2 FQNNGV. Losses at the gene ends were 5 bases for V and 10 bases for J; bases not matched to a gene: 7. CDR3 length: 14 residues. This chain's CDR3 is CASSRGQGNSPLHF. The CDR3 DNA is TGTGCCAGCAGCCGAGGACAGGGAAACTCACCCCTCCACTTT.

V usage is TRBV7-2 and J usage is TRBJ2-1; 10 bases line up with TRBD1. Germline V CDR1 and CDR2: SGHTA, FQGNSA. V dropped 5 bases and J dropped 8; count of bases not matched to a gene: 9. The CDR3 runs to 15 residues. CDR3 in amino acids: CASSDPGTGVDEQFF. Here the CDR3 DNA reads TGTGCCAGCAGCGACCCCGGGACAGGGGTGGATGAGCAGTTCTTC.

The gene calls are TRBV19 and TRBJ1-1; TRBD1 aligns across 8 bases. The CDR3 length is 14 residues. The junction had 6 bases not matched to a gene; V was cut back by 4 bases and J by 5 bases. The germline V gene encodes CDR1 LNHDA and CDR2 SQIVND (reference sequence). CDR3 protein: CASSSYRGVTEAFF. As DNA, the CDR3 is TGTGCCAGTAGTAGTTACAGGGGGGTGACTGAAGCTTTCTTT.

The chain combines TRBV27 with TRBJ1-6; 11 bases agree with TRBD1. This CDR3 is built from 17 residues. The V gene's germline CDR1 is MNHEY and CDR2 SMNVEV (reference sequence). The V and J ends lost 6 bases and 3 bases, in that order; junction bases with no gene match: 7. The DNA of the CDR3 is TGTGCCAGCAGGAGAGGACAGGGGGCTTACTATAATTCACCCCTCCACTTT. Its protein is CASRRGQGAYYNSPLHF.

The chain links TRBV5-1 to TRBJ2-1; 9 bases align to TRBD1. V gave up 1 base and J gave up 15 bases; unmatched junction bases: 8. The CDR3 is made up of 13 amino acids. Germline-derived CDR1 and CDR2 are SGHRS and YFSETQ. The CDR3 sequence is CASSLIQGAKGFF. The CDR3 DNA follows: TGCGCCAGCAGCTTGATACAGGGGGCGAAAGGGTTCTTC. Combining the CDR3 with reference TRBV5-1 and TRBJ2-1 gives the whole variable domain KAGVTQTPRYLIKTRGQQVTLSCSPISGHRSVSWYQQTPGQGLQFLFEYFSETQRNKGNFPGRFSGRQFSNSRSEMNVSTLELGDSALYLCASSLIQGAKGFFGPGTRLTVL.

The J gene is TRBJ1-2, the V gene TRBV9, with a possible D match to TRBD1 (5 bases). CDR1 SGDLS and CDR2 YYNGEE come from the germline V gene. V lost 0 bases and J 0 bases, leaving 9 bases between the germline ends. This CDR3 comprises 15 residues. The CDR3 DNA reads as TGTGCCAGCAGCGTAGCCGCGACAGCTAACTATGGCTACACCTTC. It encodes CASSVAATANYGYTF.

This clone appeared a few times. The chain is built from TRBV7-8 and TRBJ2-1, with a possible D match to TRBD2 (5 bases). Trimming removed 1 base from V and 2 bases from J, with 12 bases in between. Germline V gene data show CDR1 as SGHVS and CDR2 as FQNEAQ. The CDR3 consists of 16 residues. CDR3 sequence reads: CASSLGGSGAYNEQFF. The CDR3 DNA sequence: TGTGCCAGCAGCTTAGGCGGAAGCGGAGCCTACAATGAGCAGTTCTTC.